What follows are 2 T cell receptor beta chains derived from one specimen sequenced in a study of shared clonotypes between healthy human individuals. The table came from immunoSEQ multiplex PCR; TCRdb's copy has only in-frame clones and leaves some out. The sample lists approximately 480,000 clones; about 80% were seen once. The sequencing input was PBMCs. The receptors come from a woman between 40 and 55 years old in good health. Some clones in this sample may be carry-over from other donors' samples.

V gene TRBV4-1 combines with J gene TRBJ1-4; no reliable D call. The V end lost 0 bases, the J end lost 7 bases, and 6 bases lay between the germline ends. The CDR3 runs 13 residues. CDR1 and CDR2 from the germline V gene are MGHRA and YSYEKL. The CDR3 DNA reads as TGCGCCAGCAGCCAAGAAGGGATTGAAAAACTGTTTTTT. It specifies CASSQEGIEKLFF.

The chain recombines TRBV5-1 with TRBJ2-1; maybe TRBD2 (5 bases). From germline, CDR1 is SGHRS and CDR2 YFSETQ. The CDR3 has 14 residues. Trimming took 0 bases from V and 5 from J, leaving 9 bases between them. The CDR3 loop reads CASSLGGENNEQFF. In DNA form, the CDR3 reads TGCGCCAGCAGCTTGGGGGGAGAAAACAATGAGCAGTTCTTC.